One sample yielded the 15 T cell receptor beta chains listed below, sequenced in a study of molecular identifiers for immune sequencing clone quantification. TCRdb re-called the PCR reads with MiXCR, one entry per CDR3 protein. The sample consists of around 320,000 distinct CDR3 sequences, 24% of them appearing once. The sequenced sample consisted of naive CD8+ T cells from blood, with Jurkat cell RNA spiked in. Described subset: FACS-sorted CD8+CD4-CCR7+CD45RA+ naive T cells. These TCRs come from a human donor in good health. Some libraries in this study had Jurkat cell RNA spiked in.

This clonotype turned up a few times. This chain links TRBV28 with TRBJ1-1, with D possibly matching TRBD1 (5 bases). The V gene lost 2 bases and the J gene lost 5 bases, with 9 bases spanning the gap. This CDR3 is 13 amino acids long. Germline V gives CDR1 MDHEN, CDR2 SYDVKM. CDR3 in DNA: TGTGCCAGCAGTTTACCACGGGGGACTGAAGCTTTCTTT. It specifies CASSLPRGTEAFF.

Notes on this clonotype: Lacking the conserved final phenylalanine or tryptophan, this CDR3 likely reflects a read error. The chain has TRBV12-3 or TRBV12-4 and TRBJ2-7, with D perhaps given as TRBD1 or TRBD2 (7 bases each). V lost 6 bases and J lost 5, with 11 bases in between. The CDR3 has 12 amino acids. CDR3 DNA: TGTGCCAGCAGCTCAGGGGGGGACGAGCAGTACCTC. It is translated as CASSSGGDEQYL.

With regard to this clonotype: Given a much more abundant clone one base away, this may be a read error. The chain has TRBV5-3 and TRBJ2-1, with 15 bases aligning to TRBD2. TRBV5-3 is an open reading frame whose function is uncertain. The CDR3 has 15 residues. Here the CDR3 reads CASSWGLAGGNEQLF. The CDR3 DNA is TGTGCCAGCAGCTGGGGACTAGCGGGGGGTAATGAGCAGCTCTTC.

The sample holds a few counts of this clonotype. CDR3 protein: CSARAAAGALAGPDTQYF. In nucleotides, the CDR3 is TGCAGTGCCCGAGCGGCGGCGGGGGCATTAGCGGGGCCTGATACGCAGTATTTT. The gene calls are TRBV20-1 and TRBJ2-3; 8 nucleotides align to TRBD2. Germline loops: CDR1 DFQATT, CDR2 SNEGSKA (reference sequence). The V segment lost 6 bases and the J segment 6 bases; nucleotides outside the gene matches: 23. This CDR3 contains 18 residues.

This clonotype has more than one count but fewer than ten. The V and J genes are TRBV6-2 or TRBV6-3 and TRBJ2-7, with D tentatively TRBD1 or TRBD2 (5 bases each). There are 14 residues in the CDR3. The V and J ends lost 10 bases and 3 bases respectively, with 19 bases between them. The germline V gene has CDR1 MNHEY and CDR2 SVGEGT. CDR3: CATRPRDANYEQYF. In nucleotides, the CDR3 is TGTGCCACCCGCCCAAGGGACGCAAACTACGAGCAGTACTTC.

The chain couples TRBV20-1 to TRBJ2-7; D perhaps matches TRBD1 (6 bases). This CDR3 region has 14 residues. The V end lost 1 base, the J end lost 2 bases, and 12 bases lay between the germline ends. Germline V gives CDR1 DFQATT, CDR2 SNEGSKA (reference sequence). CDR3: CSARVRGFPYEQYF. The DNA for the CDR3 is TGCAGTGCTAGAGTCAGGGGCTTTCCCTACGAGCAGTACTTC.

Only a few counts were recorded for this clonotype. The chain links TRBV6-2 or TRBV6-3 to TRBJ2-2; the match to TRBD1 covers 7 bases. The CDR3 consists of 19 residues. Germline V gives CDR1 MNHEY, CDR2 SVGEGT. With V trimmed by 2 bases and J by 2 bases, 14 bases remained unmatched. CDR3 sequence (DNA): TGTGCCAGCAGTTACGGTGACAGGGTCAAATTCCTTAACACCGGGGAGCTGTTTTTT. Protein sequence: CASSYGDRVKFLNTGELFF.

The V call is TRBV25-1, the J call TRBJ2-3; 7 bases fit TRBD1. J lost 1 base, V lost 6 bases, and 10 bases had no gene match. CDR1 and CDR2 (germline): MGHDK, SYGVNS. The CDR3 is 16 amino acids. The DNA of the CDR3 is TGTGCCAGCAGCCCTCACAGGGGCCCCCGCACAGATACGCAGTATTTT. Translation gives CASSPHRGPRTDTQYF.

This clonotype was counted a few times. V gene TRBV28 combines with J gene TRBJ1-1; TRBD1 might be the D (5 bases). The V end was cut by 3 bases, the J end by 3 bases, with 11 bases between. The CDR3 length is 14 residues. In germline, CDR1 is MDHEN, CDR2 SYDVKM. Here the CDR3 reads CASSFRGGYTEAFF. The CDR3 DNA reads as TGTGCCAGCAGTTTTCGGGGGGGGTACACTGAAGCTTTCTTT.

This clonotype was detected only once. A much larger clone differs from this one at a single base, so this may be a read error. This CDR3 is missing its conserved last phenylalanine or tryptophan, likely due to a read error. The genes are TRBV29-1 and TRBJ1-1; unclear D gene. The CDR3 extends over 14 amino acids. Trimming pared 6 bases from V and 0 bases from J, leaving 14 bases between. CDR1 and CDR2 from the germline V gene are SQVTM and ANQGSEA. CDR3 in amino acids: CSVAVLNLNTEAFY. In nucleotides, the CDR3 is TGCAGCGTCGCCGTACTCAACTTGAACACTGAAGCTTTCTAT.

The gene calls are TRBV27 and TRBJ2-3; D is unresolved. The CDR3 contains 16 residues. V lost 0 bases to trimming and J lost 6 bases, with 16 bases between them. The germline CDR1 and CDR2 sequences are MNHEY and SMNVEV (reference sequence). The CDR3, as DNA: TGTGCCAGCAGTTTATCGATCCCGGCGGCCCTGGATACGCAGTATTTT. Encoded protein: CASSLSIPAALDTQYF.

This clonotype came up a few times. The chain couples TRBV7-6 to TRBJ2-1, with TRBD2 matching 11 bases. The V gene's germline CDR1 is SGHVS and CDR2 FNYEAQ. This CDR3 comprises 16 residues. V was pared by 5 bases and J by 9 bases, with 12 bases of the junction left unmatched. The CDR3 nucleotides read TGTGCCAGCAGCCCCCAGACTAGCGGGGCTCTTTTTGAGCAGTTCTTC. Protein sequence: CASSPQTSGALFEQFF.

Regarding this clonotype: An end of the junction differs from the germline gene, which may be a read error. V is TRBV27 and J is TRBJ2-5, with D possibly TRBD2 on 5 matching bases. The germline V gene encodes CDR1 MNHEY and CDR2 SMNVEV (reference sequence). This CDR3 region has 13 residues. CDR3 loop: CVSRSDLQETQYF. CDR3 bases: TGTGTCAGCAGATCGGACTTACAAGAGACCCAGTACTTC.

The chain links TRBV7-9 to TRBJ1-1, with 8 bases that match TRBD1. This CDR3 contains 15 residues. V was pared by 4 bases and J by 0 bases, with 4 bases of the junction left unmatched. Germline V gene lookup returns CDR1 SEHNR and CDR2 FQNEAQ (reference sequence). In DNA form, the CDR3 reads TGTGCCAGCAGCTCCCGGACAGGGATGAACACTGAAGCTTTCTTT. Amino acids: CASSSRTGMNTEAFF.

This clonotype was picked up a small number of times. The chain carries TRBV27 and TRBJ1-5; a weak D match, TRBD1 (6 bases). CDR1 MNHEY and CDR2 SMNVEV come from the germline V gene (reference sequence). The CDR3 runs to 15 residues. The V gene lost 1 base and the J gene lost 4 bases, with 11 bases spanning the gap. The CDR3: CASSLFPDRNQPQHF. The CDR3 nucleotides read TGTGCCAGCAGTTTATTCCCGGACAGAAATCAGCCCCAGCATTTT.